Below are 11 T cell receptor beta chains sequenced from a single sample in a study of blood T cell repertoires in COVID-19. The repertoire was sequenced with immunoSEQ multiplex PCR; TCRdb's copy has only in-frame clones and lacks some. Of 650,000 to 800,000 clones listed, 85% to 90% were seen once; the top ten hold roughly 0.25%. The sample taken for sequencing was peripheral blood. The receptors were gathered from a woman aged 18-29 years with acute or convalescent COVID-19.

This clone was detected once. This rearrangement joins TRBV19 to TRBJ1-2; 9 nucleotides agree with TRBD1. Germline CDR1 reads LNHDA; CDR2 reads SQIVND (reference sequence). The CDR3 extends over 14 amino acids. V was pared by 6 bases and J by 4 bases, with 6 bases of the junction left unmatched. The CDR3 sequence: CASRPGTGSYGYTF. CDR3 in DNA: TGTGCCAGTAGGCCAGGGACAGGGAGCTATGGCTACACCTTC.

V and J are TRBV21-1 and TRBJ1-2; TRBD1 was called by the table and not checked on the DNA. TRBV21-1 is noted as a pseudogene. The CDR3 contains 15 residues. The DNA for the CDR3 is TGTGCCAGCACTATAGGACAGGGGGGTGTCTATGGCTACACCTTC. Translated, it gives CASTIGQGGVYGYTF.

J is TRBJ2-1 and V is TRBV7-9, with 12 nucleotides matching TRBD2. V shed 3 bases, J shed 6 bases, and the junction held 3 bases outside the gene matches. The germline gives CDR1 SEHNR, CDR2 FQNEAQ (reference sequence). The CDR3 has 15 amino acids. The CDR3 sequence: CASSFTSGGTNEQFF. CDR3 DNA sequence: TGTGCCAGCAGCTTCACTAGCGGGGGGACCAATGAGCAGTTCTTC.

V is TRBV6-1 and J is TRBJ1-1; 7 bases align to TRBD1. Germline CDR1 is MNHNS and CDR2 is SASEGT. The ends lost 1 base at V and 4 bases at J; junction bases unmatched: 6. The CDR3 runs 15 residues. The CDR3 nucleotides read TGTGCCAGCAGTGAAGGAAGAACAGGGGCCACTGAAGCTTTCTTT. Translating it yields CASSEGRTGATEAFF.

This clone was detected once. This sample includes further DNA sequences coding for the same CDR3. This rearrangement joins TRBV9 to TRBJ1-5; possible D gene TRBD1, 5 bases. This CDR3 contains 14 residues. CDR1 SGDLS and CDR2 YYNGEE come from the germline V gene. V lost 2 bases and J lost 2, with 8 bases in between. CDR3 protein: CASSVGGGNQPQHF. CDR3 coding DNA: TGTGCCAGCAGCGTGGGGGGAGGCAATCAGCCCCAGCATTTT.

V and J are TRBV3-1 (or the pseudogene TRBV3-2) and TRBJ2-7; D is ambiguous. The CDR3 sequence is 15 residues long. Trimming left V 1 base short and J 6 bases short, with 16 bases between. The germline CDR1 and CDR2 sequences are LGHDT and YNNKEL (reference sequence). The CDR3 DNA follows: TGTGCCAGCAGCCAAGCAGGCTCGGTCGGTGGCGAGCAGTACTTC. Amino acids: CASSQAGSVGGEQYF.

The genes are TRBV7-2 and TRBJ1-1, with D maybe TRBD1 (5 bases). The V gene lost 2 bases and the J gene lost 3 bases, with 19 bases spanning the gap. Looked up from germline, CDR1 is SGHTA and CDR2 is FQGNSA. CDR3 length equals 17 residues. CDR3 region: CASSLYAPAGLDTEAFF. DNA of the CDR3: TGTGCCAGCAGCTTATACGCCCCGGCAGGGCTGGACACTGAAGCTTTCTTT.

DNA for the CDR3: TGTGCCAGCAGCCCGGGACTGCAGACCTACGAGCAGTACTTC. This codes for CASSPGLQTYEQYF. This chain connects TRBV6-5 to TRBJ2-7, with D maybe TRBD2 (6 bases). Germline loops: CDR1 MNHEY, CDR2 SVGAGI. The length of the CDR3 is 14 residues. V was clipped by 6 bases and J by 2 bases, with 14 bases between them.

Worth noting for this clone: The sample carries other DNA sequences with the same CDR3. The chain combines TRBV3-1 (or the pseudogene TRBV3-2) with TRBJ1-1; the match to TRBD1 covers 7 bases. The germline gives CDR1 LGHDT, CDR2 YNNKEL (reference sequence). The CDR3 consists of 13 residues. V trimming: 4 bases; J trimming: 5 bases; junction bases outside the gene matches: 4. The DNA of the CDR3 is TGTGCCAGCAGCCCCCTCAGGGGGACTGAAGCTTTCTTT. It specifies CASSPLRGTEAFF.

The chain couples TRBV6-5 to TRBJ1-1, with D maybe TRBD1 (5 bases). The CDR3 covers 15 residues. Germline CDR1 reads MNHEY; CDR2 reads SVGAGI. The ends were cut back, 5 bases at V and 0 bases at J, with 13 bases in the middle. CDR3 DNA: TGTGCCAGCAGTCCAACGGGGGGGTTGAACACTGAAGCTTTCTTT. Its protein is CASSPTGGLNTEAFF.

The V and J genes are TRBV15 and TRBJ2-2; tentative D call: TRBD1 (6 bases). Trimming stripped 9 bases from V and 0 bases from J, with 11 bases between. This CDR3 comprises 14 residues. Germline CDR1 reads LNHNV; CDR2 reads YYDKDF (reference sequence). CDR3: CATPGTPNTGELFF. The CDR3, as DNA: TGTGCCACGCCCGGGACACCGAACACCGGGGAGCTGTTTTTT.